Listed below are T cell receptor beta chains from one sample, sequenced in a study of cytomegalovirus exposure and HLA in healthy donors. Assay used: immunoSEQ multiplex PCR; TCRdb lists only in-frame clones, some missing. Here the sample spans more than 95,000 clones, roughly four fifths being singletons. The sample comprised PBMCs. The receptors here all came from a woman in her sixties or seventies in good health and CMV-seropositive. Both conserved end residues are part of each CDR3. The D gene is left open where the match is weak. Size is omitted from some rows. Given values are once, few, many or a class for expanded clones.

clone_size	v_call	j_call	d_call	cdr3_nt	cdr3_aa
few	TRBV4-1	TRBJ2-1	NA	TGCGCCAGCAGCCTTTCTGCGGATGGGAGAAGGTTGGGTAATGAGCAGTTCTTC	CASSLSADGRRLGNEQFF
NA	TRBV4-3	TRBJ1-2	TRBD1	TGCGCCAGCAGCCAAGCTACAGGGGGGGGTTATGGCTACACCTTC	CASSQATGGGYGYTF
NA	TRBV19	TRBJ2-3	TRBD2	TGTGCCAGTACTCCAGCGGGGTCTACGAGCACAGATACGCAGTATTTT	CASTPAGSTSTDTQYF
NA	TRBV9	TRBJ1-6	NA	TGTGCCAGCAGCGTAGTGCCCGGGAATTCACCCCTCCACTTT	CASSVVPGNSPLHF
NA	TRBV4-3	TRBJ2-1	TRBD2	TGCGCCAGCAGCACAGGCGGGGGGCCCCTGGCCTACAATGAGCAGTTCTTC	CASSTGGGPLAYNEQFF
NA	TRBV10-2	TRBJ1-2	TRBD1	TGCGCCAGCAGCTTAGACAGGGCGCAGGGCTACACCTTC	CASSLDRAQGYTF
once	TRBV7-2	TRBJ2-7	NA	TGTGCCAGCAGCCAGCGACTTGTCTCCTACGAGCAGTACTTC	CASSQRLVSYEQYF
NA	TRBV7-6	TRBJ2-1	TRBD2	TGTGCCAGCAGCTTAGTTGGCGGGGAGGGGTACAATGAGCAGTTCTTC	CASSLVGGEGYNEQFF
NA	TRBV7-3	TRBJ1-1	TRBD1	TGTGCCAGCAGTCTTCAGGGGGACACTGAAGCTTTCTTT	CASSLQGDTEAFF
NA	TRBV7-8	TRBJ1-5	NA	TGTGCCAGCAGCTGGGAACAGGGACGCCAGCCCCAGCATTTT	CASSWEQGRQPQHF
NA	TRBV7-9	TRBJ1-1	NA	TGTGCCAGCAGCCCAAGAGTGAACACTGAAGCTTTCTTT	CASSPRVNTEAFF
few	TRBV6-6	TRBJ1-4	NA	TGTGCCAGCGGGAGGGGTAGCGCTAATGAAAAACTGTTTTTT	CASGRGSANEKLFF
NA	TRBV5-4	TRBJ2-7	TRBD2	TGTGCCAGCAGCGGGACTAGCGGAAGCTACGGGCAGTACTTC	CASSGTSGSYGQYF
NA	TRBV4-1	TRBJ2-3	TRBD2	TGCGCCAGCAGCCAAGGGGTTGGGGGACTAGCGGGGGGGGATGCAGATACGCAGTATTTT	CASSQGVGGLAGGDADTQYF
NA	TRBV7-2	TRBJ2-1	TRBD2	TGTGCCAGCAGTTTACGACTAGCGGGGTTCTCCTACAATGAGCAGTTCTTC	CASSLRLAGFSYNEQFF
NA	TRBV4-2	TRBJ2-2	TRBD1	TGTGCCAGCAGCCAAGATCTCCCGGGACAGGGGTTTTACACCGGGGAGCTGTTTTTT	CASSQDLPGQGFYTGELFF
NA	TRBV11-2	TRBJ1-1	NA	TGTGCCAGCAGCTTAGTAGACGGAGGCACTGAAGCTTTCTTT	CASSLVDGGTEAFF
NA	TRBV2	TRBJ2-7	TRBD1	TGTGCCAGCAGCGATACGACAGGGGGCTTCTACGAGCAGTACTTC	CASSDTTGGFYEQYF
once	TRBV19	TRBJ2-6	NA	TGTGCCAGTAGTATCCCAGGGTCTGGGGCCAACGTCCTGACTTTC	CASSIPGSGANVLTF
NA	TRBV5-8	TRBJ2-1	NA	TGTGCCAGCAGCTTATCGTCAGGGGCGACCTCCTTCTACAATGAGCAGTTCTTC	CASSLSSGATSFYNEQFF
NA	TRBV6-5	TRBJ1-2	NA	TGTGCCAGCAGTCCGATCACCGGAGGATCCTATGGCTACACCTTC	CASSPITGGSYGYTF
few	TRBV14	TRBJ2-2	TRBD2	TGTGCCAGCAGCCTTCGGGGAGGGCCCTCGAACACCGGGGAGCTGTTTTTT	CASSLRGGPSNTGELFF
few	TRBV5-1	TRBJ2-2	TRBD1	TGCGCCAGCAGAGCCGGGACAGCGAACACCGGGGAGCTGTTTTTT	CASRAGTANTGELFF